Given below is one TCR beta chain in context. Its antigen is not identified. The data are from a study of response to subunit inactivated influenza vaccine. General observations from the study: That few new T cells are recruited by each seasonal influenza vaccination was the authors' suggestion.

Via MiXCR, TCRdb re-called the RT-PCR reads, giving one row per CDR3 protein. The sample carries a few hundred thousand distinct CDR3 sequences, roughly a fifth recorded once. The input for sequencing was PBMCs from blood, taken about 19 months after vaccination. This clonotype was sampled from a man aged 50-75 years who received an inactivated influenza vaccine.

The CDR3 sequence: CAWSATWTYSGANVLTF. The CDR3 coding sequence is TGTGCCTGGAGTGCAACTTGGACCTACTCTGGGGCCAACGTCCTGACTTTC. This chain links TRBV30 with TRBJ2-6; D uncertain. V lost 1 base to trimming and J lost 0 bases, with 13 bases between them. Germline V gives CDR1 GTSNPN, CDR2 SVGIG (reference sequence). The CDR3 spans 17 residues.